These 17 T cell receptor beta chains were all obtained from the same sample, sequenced in a study of T cells in Graves' hyperthyroidism and ophthalmopathy. Amplified TCR beta CDR3 regions derived from RNA transcripts. A first-round RT-PCR of the TCR CDR3 used the HTBI primer set. Each CDR3 protein gets one entry after TCRdb re-called the multiplex PCR reads with MiXCR. Of roughly 100,000 distinct CDR3 sequences in the sample, about 50% are singletons; the top ten hold approximately 24%. Sequences were obtained from blood. The receptors originated from a middle-aged man with Graves' hyperthyroidism.

The chain has TRBV7-8 and TRBJ2-3, with D possibly being TRBD2 (6 bases). The CDR3 spans 14 residues. Germline CDR1 SGHVS, CDR2 FQNEAQ. Trimming stripped 4 bases from V and 2 bases from J, with 10 bases between. The CDR3 spells CASSWSGYTDTQYF. CDR3 coding DNA: TGTGCCAGCAGCTGGAGCGGGTACACAGATACGCAGTATTTT.

Written as DNA, the CDR3 is TGTGCCAGTAGGCATTCGGGGGCCCTAAACTATGGCTACACCTTC. It translates to CASRHSGALNYGYTF. The chain is built from TRBV7-2 and TRBJ1-2; weak D call: TRBD1 (6 bases). This CDR3 has 15 amino acids. The germline gives CDR1 SGHTA, CDR2 FQGNSA. V shed 9 bases and J shed 2 bases, with 19 bases lying between them.

The sample holds many counts of this clonotype. The genes are TRBV14 and TRBJ2-3; D is ambiguous. Looked up from germline, CDR1 is SGHDN and CDR2 is FVKESK. There are 14 residues in the CDR3. Between the trimmed V and J ends, which lost 3 bases and 2 bases, there was a span of 9 bases. As DNA, the CDR3 is TGTGCCAGCAGCCAGGAATACTTCACAGATACGCAGTATTTT. Translated: CASSQEYFTDTQYF. The full variable domain, completed using reference TRBV14 and TRBJ2-3, is EAGVTQFPSHSVIEKGQTVTLRCDPISGHDNLYWYRRVMGKEIKFLLHFVKESKQDESGMPNNRFLAERTGGTYSTLKVQPAELEDSGVYFCASSQEYFTDTQYFGPGTRLTVL.

The chain employs TRBV25-1 and TRBJ2-3, with a possible D match to TRBD2 (7 bases). Per germline, CDR1 MGHDK and CDR2 SYGVNS. Deletions cut 8 bases from V and 6 bases from J, with 12 bases between. The CDR3 contains 12 residues. CDR3 loop: CASLAGADTQYF. CDR3 bases: TGTGCCAGCCTTGCGGGGGCCGATACGCAGTATTTT.

Here the CDR3 reads CASSLDFRGSGNTF. The CDR3 DNA is TGTGCCAGCAGCTTGGACTTTCGGGGGTCTGGAAACACCTTC. The rearrangement joins TRBV5-5 to TRBJ1-2; possible D gene TRBD1, 5 bases. The V and J ends lost 0 bases and 12 bases respectively, with 18 bases between them. Germline V CDR1 and CDR2: SGHKS, YYEKEE (reference sequence). The CDR3 totals 14 residues. Drawing the rest from reference TRBV5-5 and TRBJ1-2, the complete variable domain is DAGVTQSPTHLIKTRGQQVTLRCSPISGHKSVSWYQQVLGQGPQFIFQYYEKEERGRGNFPDRFSARQFPNYSSELNVNALLLGDSALYLCASSLDFRGSGNTFGSGTRLTVV.

This chain connects TRBV10-3 to TRBJ2-7; no clear D. Trimming stripped 10 bases from V and 2 bases from J, with 15 bases between. Per germline, CDR1 ENHRY and CDR2 SYGVKD. This CDR3 has 13 residues. DNA for the CDR3: TGTGCCACCCTATCCGGGCCAGCCTACGAGCAGTACTTC. It yields the protein CATLSGPAYEQYF.

As concerns this clonotype: A much bigger clone sits one base away, suggesting this may be a read error. This rearrangement joins TRBV10-3 to TRBJ2-5, with D maybe TRBD1 (5 bases). The CDR3 covers 17 residues. Germline assignment: CDR1 ENHRY and CDR2 SYGVKD. V lost 5 bases, J lost 4 bases, and 23 bases lay in between. This CDR3 reads CAISYPTDTPGLETQYF. The CDR3 region has the DNA TGTGCCATCAGTTACCCGACAGACACGCCCGGATTAGAGACCCAGTACTTC.

In this sample, this clonotype turned up many times. The chain joins TRBV2 to TRBJ1-5; weak D call: TRBD1 (5 bases). Trimming removed 4 bases at V and 0 bases at J, with 10 bases between. This CDR3 spans 15 amino acids. Germline V gene sequence: CDR1 SNHLY, CDR2 FYNNEI. Here the CDR3 reads CASSVEGDSNQPQHF. In DNA, the CDR3 is TGTGCCAGCAGTGTGGAAGGGGATAGCAATCAGCCCCAGCATTTT.

This clonotype was counted many times. The chain carries TRBV6-1 and TRBJ2-1; 7 positions agree with TRBD2. The CDR3 has 16 residues. The germline V gene encodes CDR1 MNHNS and CDR2 SASEGT. V was clipped by 7 bases and J by 5 bases; unmatched bases: 14. The CDR3 nucleotides are TGTGCCAGCACTCTCCTGGGGAGGGAGGAAGACAATGAGCAGTTCTTC. Its translation: CASTLLGREEDNEQFF.

V gene TRBV5-1 combines with J gene TRBJ2-2; a possible D gene is TRBD2 (9 bases). Germline values: CDR1 SGHRS, CDR2 YFSETQ. This CDR3 contains 16 residues. V was cut by 4 bases and J by 6 bases, with 19 bases left in between. The CDR3 DNA reads TGCGCCAGCAGCCTAGCGGGGACAGGCTATCCCGGGGAGCTGTTTTTT. This sequence encodes CASSLAGTGYPGELFF.

This rearrangement joins TRBV30 to TRBJ2-7, with 9 bases matching TRBD1. Trimming removed 2 bases from V and 4 bases from J; junction bases left unmatched: 9. CDR3 length: 15 amino acids. The germline CDR1 and CDR2 sequences are GTSNPN and SVGIG (reference sequence). The CDR3 nucleotides read TGTGCCTGGAGTCCTTCGGGACAGGGAATTTACGAGCAGTACTTC. This encodes CAWSPSGQGIYEQYF.

This clonotype has ten or more counts. The chain is built from TRBV2 and TRBJ1-2; D remains unclear. V lost 8 bases and J 5 bases, leaving 15 bases between the germline ends. Germline V gives CDR1 SNHLY, CDR2 FYNNEI. The CDR3 contains 13 residues. The CDR3 bases are TGTGCCAGCCTGGCAGCAGGAAAATATGGCTACACCTTC. Translation: CASLAAGKYGYTF.

The rearrangement joins TRBV2 to TRBJ1-5, with D hard to call. This CDR3 region has 16 residues. From germline, CDR1 is SNHLY and CDR2 FYNNEI. Trimming left V 3 bases short and J 11 bases short, with 23 bases between. The CDR3 coding sequence is TGTGCCAGCAGTGATAGTGTGGGGATTTCCCAAGAGACCCAGCATTTT. It is translated as CASSDSVGISQETQHF.

This clonotype was counted once. This is likely a read error, given that the CDR3 carries no conserved phenylalanine or tryptophan at its end. The DNA is left out, because the CDR3 cannot be placed on it with certainty; the CDR3 is given as TCRdb lists it. The rearrangement joins TRBV10-3 to TRBJ2-2; TRBD2 was called by the table and not checked on the DNA. The CDR3 adds up to 16 amino acids, both ends counted. Germline V gene lookup returns CDR1 ENHRY and CDR2 SYGVKD. The CDR3 loop is CAISDDRTRETGELSY.

A remark on this clonotype: A much bigger clone sits one base away, suggesting this may be a read error. The chain is built from TRBV28 and TRBJ2-5; D possibly corresponds to TRBD1 (6 bases). This CDR3 has 13 amino acids. Trimming took off 8 bases at V and 2 bases at J, with 12 bases between the two ends. The germline gives CDR1 MDHEN, CDR2 SYDVKM. The CDR3, as DNA: TGTGCCAGCCGAGGGGGTCGACAAGAGACCCAGTACTTC. The encoded protein is CASRGGRQETQYF.

Ten or more counts support this clonotype. The chain has TRBV2 and TRBJ1-2; D perhaps matches TRBD1 (5 bases). The CDR3 length is 14 residues. V gave up 3 bases and J gave up 6 bases, with 14 bases separating them. Germline V CDR1 and CDR2: SNHLY, FYNNEI. The CDR3 spells CASSDLGRRDGYTF. The CDR3 DNA reads as TGTGCCAGCAGTGACCTGGGACGGCGGGATGGCTACACCTTC.

This clonotype was seen repeatedly, ten times or more. This chain connects TRBV28 to TRBJ1-2; D remains unclear. V lost 4 bases to trimming and J lost 0 bases, with 9 bases between them. Germline loops: CDR1 MDHEN, CDR2 SYDVKM. The CDR3 is made up of 14 amino acids. Here the CDR3 DNA reads TGTGCCAGCAGTTCAGGCTCAGCTAACTATGGCTACACCTTC. It yields the protein CASSSGSANYGYTF.